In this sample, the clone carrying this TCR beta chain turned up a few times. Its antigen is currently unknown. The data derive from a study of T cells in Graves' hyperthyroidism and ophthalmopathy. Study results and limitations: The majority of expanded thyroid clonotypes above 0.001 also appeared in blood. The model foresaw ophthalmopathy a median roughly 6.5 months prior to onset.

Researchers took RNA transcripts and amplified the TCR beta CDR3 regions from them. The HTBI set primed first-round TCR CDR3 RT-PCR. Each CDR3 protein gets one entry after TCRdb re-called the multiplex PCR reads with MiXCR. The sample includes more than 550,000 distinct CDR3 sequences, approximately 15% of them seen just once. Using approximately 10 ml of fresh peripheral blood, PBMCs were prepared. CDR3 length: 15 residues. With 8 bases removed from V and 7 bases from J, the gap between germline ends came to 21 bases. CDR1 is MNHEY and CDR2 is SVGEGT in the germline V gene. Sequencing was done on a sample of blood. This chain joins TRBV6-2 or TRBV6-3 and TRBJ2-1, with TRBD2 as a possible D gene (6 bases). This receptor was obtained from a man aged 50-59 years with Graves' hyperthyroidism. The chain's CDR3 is CASSPASETGNEQFF. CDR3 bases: TGTGCCAGCTCCCCGGCTAGCGAAACGGGTAATGAGCAGTTCTTC.